What follows describes a single T cell receptor (beta chain). TCRdb independently ran MiXCR on the RT-PCR reads; one entry per CDR3 protein. The data show 800,000 to 1,000,000 distinct CDR3 sequences, with approximately 18% seen just once and roughly 6% held by the top ten. The entry originates in a study of patients and donors after allogeneic stem cell transplantation. This clonotype originated in a human donor who was either an allogeneic HSCT recipient or a stem cell or donor lymphocyte infusion donor (not recorded which). It is not recorded whose cells these are; they may come from a transplant donor. The material sequenced was blood, either unsorted or a sorted T cell fraction (not recorded which).

The CDR3 loop reads CASSQVVTSGGAGTGELFF. The CDR3 nucleotides read TGTGCCAGCAGCCAAGTGGTGACTAGCGGGGGGGCAGGTACCGGGGAGCTGTTTTTT. This chain uses TRBV4-2 with TRBJ2-2; 14 positions match TRBD2. V gave up 1 base and J gave up 5 bases; unmatched junction bases: 9. Per germline, CDR1 LGHNA and CDR2 YNFKEQ. This CDR3 region has 19 residues.